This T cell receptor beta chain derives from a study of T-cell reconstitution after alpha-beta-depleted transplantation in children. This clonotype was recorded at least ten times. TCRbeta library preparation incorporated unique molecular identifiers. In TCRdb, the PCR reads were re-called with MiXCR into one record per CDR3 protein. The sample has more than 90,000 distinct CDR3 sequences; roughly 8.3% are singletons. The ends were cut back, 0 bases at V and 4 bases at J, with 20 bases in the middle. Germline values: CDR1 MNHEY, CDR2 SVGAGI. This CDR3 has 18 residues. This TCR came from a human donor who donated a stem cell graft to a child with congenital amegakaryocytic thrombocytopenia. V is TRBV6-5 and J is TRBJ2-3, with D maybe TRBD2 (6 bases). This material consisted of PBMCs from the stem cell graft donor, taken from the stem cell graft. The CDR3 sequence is CASSYSNWLEGSADTQYF. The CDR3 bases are TGTGCCAGCAGTTACTCGAATTGGTTGGAGGGTTCCGCAGATACGCAGTATTTT.